The 5 T cell receptor beta chains below come from one sample, sequenced in a study of blood T cell repertoires in COVID-19. Only in-frame clones appear in the TCRdb table, and some are missing; sequencing was by immunoSEQ multiplex PCR. Of approximately 440,000 clones in the sample, about 85% are singletons; the top ten hold 0.7%. The specimen was PBMCs or T cells enriched from blood (not recorded which). The receptors here all came from a woman aged 18-29 years who had recovered from COVID-19.

The chain links TRBV30 to TRBJ1-3; D is perhaps TRBD1 (5 bases). The CDR3 totals 18 residues. CDR1 is GTSNPN and CDR2 is SVGIG in the germline V gene (reference sequence). V was trimmed by 3 bases and J by 0 bases, leaving 21 bases between them. CDR3 sequence: CAWRGGGGVLSSGNTIYF. In nucleotides, the CDR3 is TGTGCCTGGAGGGGGGGAGGTGGGGTCTTGTCCTCTGGAAACACCATATATTTT.

The chain joins TRBV5-8 to TRBJ2-7; 7 bases line up with TRBD1. The CDR3 has 15 amino acids. V lost 6 bases to trimming and J lost 5 bases; unmatched junction nucleotides: 14. Per the germline V gene, CDR1 is SGHTS and CDR2 is YDEGEE. This chain's CDR3 is CASIPGTELLHEQYF. The CDR3 region has the DNA TGTGCCAGCATTCCCGGGACAGAGCTTTTGCACGAGCAGTACTTC.

CDR3 amino acids: CASSLTRTKNIQYF. The CDR3 region has the DNA TGTGCCAGCAGCTTAACGCGTACCAAAAACATTCAGTACTTC. V gene TRBV7-2 combines with J gene TRBJ2-4; D is unresolved. Germline CDR1 reads SGHTA; CDR2 reads FQGNSA. CDR3 length equals 14 residues. V dropped 2 bases and J dropped 2 bases, with 7 bases sitting between them.

The gene calls are TRBV28 and TRBJ1-4, with 7 bases identical to TRBD1. After removal of 7 bases from V and 10 bases from J, the junction contained 9 bases not matched to a gene. Per the germline V gene, CDR1 is MDHEN and CDR2 is SYDVKM. This CDR3 comprises 13 residues. The CDR3 sequence is CASTLEGAGKLFF. For the CDR3, the DNA is TGTGCCAGCACTTTGGAGGGGGCGGGAAAACTGTTTTTT.

The V and J genes are TRBV6-4 and TRBJ1-2; 9 bases map to TRBD1. Germline trimming cut 4 bases from V and 5 bases from J; bases unmatched to any gene: 5. The CDR3 is 14 amino acids. The V gene's germline CDR1 is MRHNA and CDR2 SNTAGT. The CDR3 spells CASSVSGTGYGYTF. For the CDR3, the DNA is TGTGCCAGCAGTGTTTCCGGGACAGGGTATGGCTACACCTTC.